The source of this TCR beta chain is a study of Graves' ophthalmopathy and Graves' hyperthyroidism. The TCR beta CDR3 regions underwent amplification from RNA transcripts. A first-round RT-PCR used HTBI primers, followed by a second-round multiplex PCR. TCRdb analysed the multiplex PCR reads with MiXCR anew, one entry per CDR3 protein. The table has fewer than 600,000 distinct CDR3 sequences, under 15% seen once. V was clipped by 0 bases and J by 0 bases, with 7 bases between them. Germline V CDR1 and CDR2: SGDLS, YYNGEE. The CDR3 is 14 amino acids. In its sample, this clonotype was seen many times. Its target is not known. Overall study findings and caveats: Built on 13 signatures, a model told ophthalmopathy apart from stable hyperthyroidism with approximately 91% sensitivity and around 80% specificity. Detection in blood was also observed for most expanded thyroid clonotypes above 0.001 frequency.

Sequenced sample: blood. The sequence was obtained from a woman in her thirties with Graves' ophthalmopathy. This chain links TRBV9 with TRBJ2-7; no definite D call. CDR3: CASSVAVSSYEQYF. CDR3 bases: TGTGCCAGCAGCGTAGCTGTCTCCTCCTACGAGCAGTACTTC.